Below, 10 T cell receptor beta chains from the same sample are listed, as sequenced in a study of spatial heterogeneity in lung cancer. Time point noted: sample taken at primary tumor resection. Whole RNA was taken from tumor, nontumor lung or frozen PBMC; it was then sequenced unsorted. Using its own MiXCR run on the 5' RACE reads, TCRdb lists one record per CDR3 protein. The table shows 20,000 or so distinct CDR3 sequences, with about 3.3% occurring only once. This material consisted of PBMCs, taken at surgery. Every receptor here comes from a female donor with early-stage non-small cell lung cancer.

This clonotype appeared many times. The rearrangement joins TRBV6-6 to TRBJ2-5, with 11 bases matching TRBD2. The J segment lost 3 bases and the V segment lost 0 bases, leaving 9 bases of the junction unmatched. The CDR3 spans 18 residues. Germline CDR1 and CDR2: MNHNY and SVGAGI (reference sequence). As DNA, the CDR3 is TGTGCCAGCAGTTACTCGATGGTTAGCGGGAGGGTAAAAGAGACCCAGTACTTC. Protein sequence: CASSYSMVSGRVKETQYF.

There are a few counts of this clonotype. The chain has TRBV12-3 or TRBV12-4 and TRBJ1-5, with 8 bases matching TRBD1. Trimming cost V 5 bases and J 4 bases; bases outside gene matches: 4. The CDR3 consists of 14 residues. CDR3 sequence reads: CASSPQGENQPQHF. As DNA, the CDR3 is TGTGCCAGCAGTCCACAGGGGGAAAATCAGCCCCAGCATTTT.

This clonotype was seen at least ten times. The chain employs TRBV20-1 and TRBJ2-5, with 11 bases that match TRBD1. The J segment lost 4 bases and the V segment lost 0 bases, leaving 10 bases of the junction unmatched. CDR1 is DFQATT, CDR2 SNEGSKA, per germline (reference sequence). The CDR3 contains 17 residues. The DNA of the CDR3 is TGCAGTGCTAGAGATCCCTGGACAGGGGGCGAAATAGAGACCCAGTACTTC. This codes for CSARDPWTGGEIETQYF.

There are many counts of this clonotype. The CDR3: CASSPRQWDNYGANVLTF. DNA for the CDR3: TGTGCCAGCAGCCCCAGACAGTGGGATAATTATGGGGCCAACGTCCTGACTTTC. The rearrangement joins TRBV7-9 to TRBJ2-6; D is perhaps TRBD1 (5 bases). Between the trimmed V and J ends, which lost 5 bases and 3 bases, there was a span of 20 bases. The CDR3 has 18 residues. The germline V gene encodes CDR1 SEHNR and CDR2 FQNEAQ (reference sequence). The entire variable domain, with the rest obtained from reference TRBV7-9 and TRBJ2-6, is as follows: DTGVSQNPRHKITKRGQNVTFRCDPISEHNRLYWYRQTLGQGPEFLTYFQNEAQLEKSRLLSDRFSAERPKGSFSTLEIQRTEQGDSAMYLCASSPRQWDNYGANVLTFGAGSRLTVL.

The V call is TRBV9, the J call TRBJ1-5; 8 nucleotides line up with TRBD1. The germline V gene has CDR1 SGDLS and CDR2 YYNGEE. This CDR3 is 16 amino acids long. Here the CDR3 reads CVISGQGTISNQPQHF. Here the CDR3 DNA reads TGTGTCATCAGCGGACAGGGTACGATAAGCAATCAGCCCCAGCATTTT.

There are many counts of this clonotype. This chain joins TRBV9 and TRBJ2-3, with TRBD2 matching 11 bases. CDR1 is SGDLS and CDR2 is YYNGEE in the germline V gene. This CDR3 is 16 amino acids long. V dropped 0 bases and J dropped 5; count of bases not matched to a gene: 5. CDR3 nucleotide sequence: TGTGCCAGCAGCGTAGCTACAGGACTAGCGGGAGATACGCAGTATTTT. Protein product: CASSVATGLAGDTQYF.

This clonotype was recorded many times. This chain joins TRBV10-2 and TRBJ2-7; TRBD1 is a possible D gene (5 bases). CDR1 is WSHSY, CDR2 SAAADI, per germline. CDR3 length equals 11 residues. Trimming cost V 2 bases and J 6 bases, with 5 bases left between them. In nucleotides, the CDR3 is TGCGCCAGCAGTGAGGGGGCCGAGCAGTACTTC. Its translation is CASSEGAEQYF.

In its sample, this clonotype was seen many times. The chain is built from TRBV28 and TRBJ2-1; no firm D call. This CDR3 region has 13 residues. Germline CDR1 MDHEN, CDR2 SYDVKM. The ends were cut back, 11 bases at V and 5 bases at J, with 16 bases in the middle. CDR3: CAGSPARDNEQFF. CDR3 DNA sequence: TGTGCCGGCTCGCCGGCTAGGGACAATGAGCAGTTCTTC.

This clonotype was seen repeatedly, ten times or more. The V gene is TRBV2, the J gene TRBJ2-4, with 12 bases identical to TRBD2. Germline V CDR1 and CDR2: SNHLY, FYNNEI. The V segment lost 5 bases and the J segment 0 bases; nucleotides outside the gene matches: 5. The CDR3 sequence is 17 residues long. For the CDR3, the DNA is TGTGCCAGCAGTAGAACTAGCGGGAGGCTAGCCAAAAACATTCAGTACTTC. This codes for CASSRTSGRLAKNIQYF.

This clonotype was found many times. The CDR3 here is CASSPWGWVEQYF. The DNA of the CDR3 is TGTGCCAGCAGTCCTTGGGGTTGGGTCGAGCAGTACTTC. This sequence joins TRBV11-2 and TRBJ2-7; D unresolved. The germline V gene has CDR1 SGHAT and CDR2 FQNNGV. The CDR3 extends over 13 amino acids. Trimming pared 6 bases from V and 6 bases from J, leaving 15 bases between.